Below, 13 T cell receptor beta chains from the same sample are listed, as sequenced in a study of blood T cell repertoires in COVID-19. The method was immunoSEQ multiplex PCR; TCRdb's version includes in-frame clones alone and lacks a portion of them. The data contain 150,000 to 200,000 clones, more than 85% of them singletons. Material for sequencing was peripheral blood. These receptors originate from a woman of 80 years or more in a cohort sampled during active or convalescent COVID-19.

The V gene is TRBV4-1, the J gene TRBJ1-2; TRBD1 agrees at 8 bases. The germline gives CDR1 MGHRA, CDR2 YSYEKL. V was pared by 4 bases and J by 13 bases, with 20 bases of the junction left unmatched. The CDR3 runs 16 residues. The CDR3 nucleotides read TGCGCCAGCAGCCTAGGGACAGGAACGTCAGAGTTCGCTTCCACCTTC. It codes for CASSLGTGTSEFASTF.

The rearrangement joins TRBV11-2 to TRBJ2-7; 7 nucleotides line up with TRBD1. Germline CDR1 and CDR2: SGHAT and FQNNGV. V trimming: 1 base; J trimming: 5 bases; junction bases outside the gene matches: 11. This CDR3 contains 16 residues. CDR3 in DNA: TGTGCCAGCAGCTTAGCCCAGACAGGGTCCTTCCACGAGCAGTACTTC. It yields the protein CASSLAQTGSFHEQYF.

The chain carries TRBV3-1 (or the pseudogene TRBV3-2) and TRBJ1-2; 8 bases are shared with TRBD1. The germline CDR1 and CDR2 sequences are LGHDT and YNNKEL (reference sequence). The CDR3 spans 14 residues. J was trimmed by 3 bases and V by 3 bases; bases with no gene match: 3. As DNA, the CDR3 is TGTGCCAGCAGCCATCACAGGGGGGACTATGGCTACACCTTC. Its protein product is CASSHHRGDYGYTF.

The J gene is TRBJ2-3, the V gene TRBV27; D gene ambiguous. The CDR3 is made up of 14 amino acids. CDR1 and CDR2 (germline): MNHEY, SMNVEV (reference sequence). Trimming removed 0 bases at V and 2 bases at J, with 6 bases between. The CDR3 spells CASSLSGNTDTQYF. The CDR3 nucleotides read TGTGCCAGCAGTTTATCGGGCAACACAGATACGCAGTATTTT.

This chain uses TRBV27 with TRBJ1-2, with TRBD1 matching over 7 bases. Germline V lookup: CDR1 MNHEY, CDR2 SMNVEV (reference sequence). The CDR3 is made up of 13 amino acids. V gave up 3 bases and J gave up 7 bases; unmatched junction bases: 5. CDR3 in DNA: TGTGCCAGCAGTTTCCATGACAGGGTTGGCTACACCTTC. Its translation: CASSFHDRVGYTF.

The CDR3, as DNA: TGTGCCAGCAGCTTCAACAGGGGGAGCCACAATGAGCAGTTCTTC. Its protein product is CASSFNRGSHNEQFF. This chain joins TRBV3-1 (or the pseudogene TRBV3-2) and TRBJ2-1; 8 nucleotides align to TRBD1. Germline lookup yields CDR1 LGHDT and CDR2 YNNKEL (reference sequence). With V trimmed by 5 bases and J by 5 bases, 8 bases remained unmatched. The CDR3 extends over 15 amino acids.

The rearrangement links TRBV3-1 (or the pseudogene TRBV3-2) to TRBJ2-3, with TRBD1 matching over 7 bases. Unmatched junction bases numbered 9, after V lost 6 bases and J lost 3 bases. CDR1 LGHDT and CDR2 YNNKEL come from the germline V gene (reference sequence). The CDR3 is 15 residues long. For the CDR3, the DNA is TGTGCCAGCAGACGTAACAGGGGTCGGACAGATACGCAGTATTTT. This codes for CASRRNRGRTDTQYF.

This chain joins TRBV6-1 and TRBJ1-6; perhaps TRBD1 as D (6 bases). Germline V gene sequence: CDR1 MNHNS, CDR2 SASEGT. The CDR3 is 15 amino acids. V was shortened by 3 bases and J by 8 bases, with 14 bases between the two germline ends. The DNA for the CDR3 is TGTGCCAGCAGTGAGCAGGGGATAAGGGATTCACCCCTCCACTTT. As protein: CASSEQGIRDSPLHF.

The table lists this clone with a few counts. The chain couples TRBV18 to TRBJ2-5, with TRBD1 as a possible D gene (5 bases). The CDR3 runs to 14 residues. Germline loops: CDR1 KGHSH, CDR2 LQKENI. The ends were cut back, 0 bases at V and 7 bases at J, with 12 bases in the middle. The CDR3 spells CASSPPPRDGTQYF. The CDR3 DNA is TGTGCCAGCTCACCACCCCCCAGGGATGGGACCCAGTACTTC.

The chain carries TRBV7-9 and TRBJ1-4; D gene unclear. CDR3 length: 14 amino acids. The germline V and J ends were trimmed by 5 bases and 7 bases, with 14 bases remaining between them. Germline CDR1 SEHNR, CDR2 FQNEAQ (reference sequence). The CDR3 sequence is CASSRELSAEKLFF. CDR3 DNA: TGTGCCAGCAGCCGGGAACTCTCAGCTGAAAAACTGTTTTTT.

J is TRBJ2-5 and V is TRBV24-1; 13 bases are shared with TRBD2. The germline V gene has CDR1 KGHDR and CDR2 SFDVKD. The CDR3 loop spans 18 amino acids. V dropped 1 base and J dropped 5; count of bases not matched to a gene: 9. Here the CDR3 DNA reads TGTGCCACCAGTGATTTTGGCACTAGCGGGGGGGCCATGGAGACCCAGTACTTC. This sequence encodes CATSDFGTSGGAMETQYF.

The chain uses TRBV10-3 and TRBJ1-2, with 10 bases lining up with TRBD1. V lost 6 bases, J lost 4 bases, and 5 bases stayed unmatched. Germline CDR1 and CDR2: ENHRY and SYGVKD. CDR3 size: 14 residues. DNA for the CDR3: TGTGCCATCAGCAGGGGACAGGGGTTCTATGGCTACACCTTC. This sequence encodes CAISRGQGFYGYTF.

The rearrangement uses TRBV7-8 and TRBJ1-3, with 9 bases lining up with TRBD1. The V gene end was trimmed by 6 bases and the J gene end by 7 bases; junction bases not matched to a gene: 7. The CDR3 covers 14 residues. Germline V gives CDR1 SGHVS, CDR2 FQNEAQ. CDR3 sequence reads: CASRTGTGSNTIYF. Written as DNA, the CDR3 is TGTGCCAGCAGAACCGGGACAGGGAGCAACACCATATATTTT.